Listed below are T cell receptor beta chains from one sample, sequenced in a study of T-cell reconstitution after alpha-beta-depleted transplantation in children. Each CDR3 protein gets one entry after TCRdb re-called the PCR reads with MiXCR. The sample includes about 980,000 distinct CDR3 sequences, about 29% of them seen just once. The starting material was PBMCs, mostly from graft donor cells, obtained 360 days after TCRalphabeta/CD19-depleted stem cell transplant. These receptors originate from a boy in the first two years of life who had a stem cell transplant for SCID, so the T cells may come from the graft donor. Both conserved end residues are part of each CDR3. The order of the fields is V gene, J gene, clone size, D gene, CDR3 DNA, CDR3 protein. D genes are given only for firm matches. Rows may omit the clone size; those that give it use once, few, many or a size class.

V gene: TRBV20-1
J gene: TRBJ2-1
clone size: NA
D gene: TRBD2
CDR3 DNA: TGCAGTGCCTCGGGACTAGCGGGGGCGAGCTCCTACAATGAGCAGTTCTTC
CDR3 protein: CSASGLAGASSYNEQFF

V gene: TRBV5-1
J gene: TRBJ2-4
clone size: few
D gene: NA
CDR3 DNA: TGCGCCAGCAGCTTGGGACGGCGAGCCAAAAACATTCAGTACTTC
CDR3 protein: CASSLGRRAKNIQYF

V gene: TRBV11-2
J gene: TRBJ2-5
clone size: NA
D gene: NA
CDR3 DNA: TGTGCCAGCAGCTTAGACGGGGTACATACCCAGTACTTC
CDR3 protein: CASSLDGVHTQYF

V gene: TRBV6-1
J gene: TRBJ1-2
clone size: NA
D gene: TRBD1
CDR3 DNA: TGTGCCAGCAGTCCGCAGGGGGTTCCCTGGGGCTACACCTTC
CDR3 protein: CASSPQGVPWGYTF

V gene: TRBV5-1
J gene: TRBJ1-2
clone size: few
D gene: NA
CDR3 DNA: TGCGCCAGCAGCTTGGATACGGACTACACCTTC
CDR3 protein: CASSLDTDYTF

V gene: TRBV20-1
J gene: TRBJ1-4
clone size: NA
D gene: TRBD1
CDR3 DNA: TGCAGTGCTAGTCCCTCACAGGGGGCGCATGAAAAACTGTTTTTT
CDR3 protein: CSASPSQGAHEKLFF

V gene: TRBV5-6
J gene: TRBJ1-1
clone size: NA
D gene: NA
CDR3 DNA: TGTGCCAGCAGCAGCACCTGGACAGAAAGAGCTTTCTTT
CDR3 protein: CASSSTWTERAFF

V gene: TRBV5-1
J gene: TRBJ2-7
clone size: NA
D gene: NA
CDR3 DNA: TGCGCCAGCAGCTTGGGTCGTTGGGGGGACGAGCAGTACTTC
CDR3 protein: CASSLGRWGDEQYF

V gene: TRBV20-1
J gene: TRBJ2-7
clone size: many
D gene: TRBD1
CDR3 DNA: TGCAGTGCTCCCGGGACAGCCTCCTACGAGCAGTACTTC
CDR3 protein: CSAPGTASYEQYF

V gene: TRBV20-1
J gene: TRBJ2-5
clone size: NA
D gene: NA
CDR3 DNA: TGCAGTGCTAGGTCTCACAGGGCCGGGGAGACCCAGTACTTC
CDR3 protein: CSARSHRAGETQYF

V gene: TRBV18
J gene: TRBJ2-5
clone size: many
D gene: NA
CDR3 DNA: TGTGCCAGCTCACCACGCGGGAAAGAGACCCAGTACTTC
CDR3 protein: CASSPRGKETQYF

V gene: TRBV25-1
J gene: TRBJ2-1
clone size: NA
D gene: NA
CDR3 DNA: TGTGCCAGCAGTGAATTGGGGAAGGGATACAATGAGCAGTTCTTC
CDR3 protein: CASSELGKGYNEQFF

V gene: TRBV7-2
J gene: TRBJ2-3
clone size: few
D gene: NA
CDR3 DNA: TGTGCCAGCAGCTCCGCGCCTGGGGGAGATACGCAGTATTTT
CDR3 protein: CASSSAPGGDTQYF

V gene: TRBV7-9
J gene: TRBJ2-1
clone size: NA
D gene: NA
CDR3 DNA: TGTGCCCAGACAAGGTCGTTCTACAATGAGCAGTTCTTC
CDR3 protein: CAQTRSFYNEQFF

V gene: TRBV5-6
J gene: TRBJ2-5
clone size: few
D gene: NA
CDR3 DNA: TGTGCCAGCAGAGAGGGCTACCAAGAGACCCAGTACTTC
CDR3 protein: CASREGYQETQYF

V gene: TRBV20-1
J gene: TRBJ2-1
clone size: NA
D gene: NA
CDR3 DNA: TGCAGTGCTAACCGGGACCACCTCGACAATGAGCAGTTCTTC
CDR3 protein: CSANRDHLDNEQFF

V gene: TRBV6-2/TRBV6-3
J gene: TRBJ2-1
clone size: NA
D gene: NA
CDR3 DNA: TGTGCCAGCAGTTACCAAGAGTACAATGAGCAGTTCTTC
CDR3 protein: CASSYQEYNEQFF

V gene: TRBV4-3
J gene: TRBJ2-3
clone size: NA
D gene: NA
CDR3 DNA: TGCGCCAGCTCCACCCCGGGGCTCGTTACAGATACGCAGTATTTT
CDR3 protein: CASSTPGLVTDTQYF

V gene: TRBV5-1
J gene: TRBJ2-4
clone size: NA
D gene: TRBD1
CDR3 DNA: TGCGCCAGTAGGGACAGGGGGAACATTCAGTACTTC
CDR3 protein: CASRDRGNIQYF

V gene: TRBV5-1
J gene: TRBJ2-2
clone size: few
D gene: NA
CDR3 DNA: TGCGCCAGCAGCTTGATTGCCACCACCGGGGAGCTGTTTTTT
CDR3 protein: CASSLIATTGELFF

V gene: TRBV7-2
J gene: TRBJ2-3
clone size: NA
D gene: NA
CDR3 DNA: TGTGCCAGCAGCCTTATGTTTGGAGTGAACACAGATACGCAGTATTTT
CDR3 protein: CASSLMFGVNTDTQYF

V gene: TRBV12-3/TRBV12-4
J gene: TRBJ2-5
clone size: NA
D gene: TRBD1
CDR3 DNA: TGTGCCAGCAGTTTTTGGACAGGGTACCAAGAGACCCAGTACTTC
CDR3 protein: CASSFWTGYQETQYF

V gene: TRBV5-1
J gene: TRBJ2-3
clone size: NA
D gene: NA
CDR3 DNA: TGCGCCAGCCATAGACATACTCCTAGCACAGATACGCAGTATTTT
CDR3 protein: CASHRHTPSTDTQYF

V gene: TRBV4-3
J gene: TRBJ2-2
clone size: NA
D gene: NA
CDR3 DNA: TGCGCCAGCAGCCAAAATGGGGGGCCTGGTGCCGGGGAGCTGTTTTTT
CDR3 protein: CASSQNGGPGAGELFF

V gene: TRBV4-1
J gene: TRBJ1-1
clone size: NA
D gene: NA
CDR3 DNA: TGCGCCAGCAGCCAAGAGTGGGGTGGGAACACTGAAGCTTTCTTT
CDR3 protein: CASSQEWGGNTEAFF

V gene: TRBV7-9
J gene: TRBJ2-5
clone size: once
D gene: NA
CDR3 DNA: TGTGCCACCAGTCACGGGGCGCAAGAGACCCAGTACTTC
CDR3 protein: CATSHGAQETQYF

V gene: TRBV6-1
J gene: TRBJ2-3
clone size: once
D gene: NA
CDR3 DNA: TGTGCCAGCAGGGTGGACGCATACAGCACAGATACGCAGTATTTT
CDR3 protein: CASRVDAYSTDTQYF

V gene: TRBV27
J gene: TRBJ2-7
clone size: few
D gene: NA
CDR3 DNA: TGTGCCAGCAGTTTATCGGTTCTCAACGAGCAGTACTTC
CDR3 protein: CASSLSVLNEQYF

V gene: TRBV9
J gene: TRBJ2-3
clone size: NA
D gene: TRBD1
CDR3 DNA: TGTGCCAGCAGCTCGCGACAGGGAGTCAGCACAGATACGCAGTATTTT
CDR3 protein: CASSSRQGVSTDTQYF

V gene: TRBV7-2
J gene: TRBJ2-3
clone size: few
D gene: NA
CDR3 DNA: TGTGCCAGCAGCTTGAAAGGGGCGCAGTATTTT
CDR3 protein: CASSLKGAQYF

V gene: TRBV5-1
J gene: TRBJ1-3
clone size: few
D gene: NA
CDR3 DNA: TGCGCCAGCAGCTTGGGACAGTCGACTGGAAACACCATATATTTT
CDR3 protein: CASSLGQSTGNTIYF

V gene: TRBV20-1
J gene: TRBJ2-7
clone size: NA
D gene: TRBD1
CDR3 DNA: TGCAGTGCCCCGACAGGGGGCAGGTCCTACGAGCAGTACTTC
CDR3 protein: CSAPTGGRSYEQYF

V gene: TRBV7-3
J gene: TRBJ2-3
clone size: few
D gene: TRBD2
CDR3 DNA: TGTGCCAGCAGCTTAGGGACTAGCGTGGATACGCAGTATTTT
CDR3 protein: CASSLGTSVDTQYF

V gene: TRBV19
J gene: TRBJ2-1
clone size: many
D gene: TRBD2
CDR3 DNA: TGTGCCAGTAGCCTGAGCGGGGGACTTGAGCAGTTCTTC
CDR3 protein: CASSLSGGLEQFF

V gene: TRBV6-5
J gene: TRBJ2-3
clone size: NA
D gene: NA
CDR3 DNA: TGTGCCAGCAGTTACGCGGGTGGCAATCGGGCAGATACGCAGTATTTT
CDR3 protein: CASSYAGGNRADTQYF

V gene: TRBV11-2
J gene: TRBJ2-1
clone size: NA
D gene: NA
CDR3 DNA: TGTGCCAGCAGCTTAGCGGTAGCCCCCGAGCAGTTCTTC
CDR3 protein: CASSLAVAPEQFF

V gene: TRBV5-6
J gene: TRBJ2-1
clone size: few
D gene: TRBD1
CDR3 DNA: TGTGCCAGCAGCGCCGGGACAGGGACCTCCTACAATGAGCAGTTCTTC
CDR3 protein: CASSAGTGTSYNEQFF

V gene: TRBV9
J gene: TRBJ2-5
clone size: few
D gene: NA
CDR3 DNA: TGTGCCAGCAGCGTAGGAGACCCGCCGGGACTCATGGAGACCCAGTACTTC
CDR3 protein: CASSVGDPPGLMETQYF

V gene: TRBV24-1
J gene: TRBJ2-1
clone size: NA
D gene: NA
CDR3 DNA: TGTGCCACCAGTGGAGAAGAGGTCCCCTACAATGAGCAGTTCTTC
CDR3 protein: CATSGEEVPYNEQFF

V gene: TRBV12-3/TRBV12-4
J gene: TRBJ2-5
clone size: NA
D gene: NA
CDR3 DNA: TGTGCCAGCAGTTTGATGCAGCCCTGGGGAGACCAGTACTTC
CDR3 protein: CASSLMQPWGDQYF

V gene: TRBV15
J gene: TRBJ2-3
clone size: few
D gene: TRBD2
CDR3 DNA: TGTGCCACCAGCTCTTCCCTGACTAGCGTGGATACGCAGTATTTT
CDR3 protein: CATSSSLTSVDTQYF

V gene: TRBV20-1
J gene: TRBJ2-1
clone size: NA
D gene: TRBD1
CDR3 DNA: TGCAGTGCTAGGTCAGCCTCAGGTGCAAAATCTTTGACAGGGGCAAATGAGCAGTTCTTC
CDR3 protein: CSARSASGAKSLTGANEQFF

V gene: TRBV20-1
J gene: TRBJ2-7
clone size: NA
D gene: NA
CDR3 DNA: TGCAGTGCTTCGGGACGAAACTCCTACGAGCAGTACTTC
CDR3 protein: CSASGRNSYEQYF

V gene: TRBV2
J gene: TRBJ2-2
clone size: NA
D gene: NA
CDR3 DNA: TGTGCCAGCAGTGAAGGGGCGGCCAACACCGGGGAGCTGTTTTTT
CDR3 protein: CASSEGAANTGELFF

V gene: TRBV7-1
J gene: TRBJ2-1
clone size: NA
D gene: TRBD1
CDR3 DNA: TGTGCCAGCAGCTCGGTGGACAGGGGGCGTCAGCAGTTCTTC
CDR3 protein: CASSSVDRGRQQFF

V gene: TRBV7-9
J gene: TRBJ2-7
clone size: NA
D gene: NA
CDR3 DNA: TGTGCCAGCAGCTTAGTCGCCGGGCAGGGCCACGAGCAGTACTTC
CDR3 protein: CASSLVAGQGHEQYF

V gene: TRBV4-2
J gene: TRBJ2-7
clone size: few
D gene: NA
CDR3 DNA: TGTGCCAGCAGCCAAGGGGCCAGGTCCTACGAGCAGTACTTC
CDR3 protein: CASSQGARSYEQYF

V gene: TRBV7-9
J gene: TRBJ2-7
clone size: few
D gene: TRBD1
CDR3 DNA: TGTGCCAGCAGCTCCAGGGGGCGCGGGACCTACGAGCAGTACTTC
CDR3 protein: CASSSRGRGTYEQYF

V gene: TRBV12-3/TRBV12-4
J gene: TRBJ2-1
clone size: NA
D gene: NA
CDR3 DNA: TGTGCCAGCAGTAGGGGGGGCAACAATGAGCAGTTCTTC
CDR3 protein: CASSRGGNNEQFF

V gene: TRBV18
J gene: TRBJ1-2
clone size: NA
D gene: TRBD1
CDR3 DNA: TGTGCCAGCTCACCACCGGCGCCAGGGGGGAATTTTGGCGGCTACACCTTC
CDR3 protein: CASSPPAPGGNFGGYTF

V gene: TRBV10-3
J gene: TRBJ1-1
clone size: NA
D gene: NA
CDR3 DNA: TGTGCTCCGGGGGAGTTGAACACTGAAGCTTTCTTT
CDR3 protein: CAPGELNTEAFF

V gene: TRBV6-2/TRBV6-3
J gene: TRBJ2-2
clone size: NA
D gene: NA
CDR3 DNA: TGTGCCCCGCGAGACAGCGCGAACACCGGGGAGCTGTTTTTT
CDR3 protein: CAPRDSANTGELFF

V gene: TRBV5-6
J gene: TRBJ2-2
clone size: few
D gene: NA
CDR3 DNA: TGTGCCAGCACGGAGACGGGTTCCCATCCCGGGGAGCTGTTTTTT
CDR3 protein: CASTETGSHPGELFF